Sequencing of this T cell receptor (beta chain) was carried out in a study of long-term antiretroviral therapy in people with HIV. Overall study results and limits: Clones that had undergone expansion before ART dominated the repertoire at all time points.

The germline CDR1 and CDR2 sequences are PRHDT and FYEKMQ (reference sequence). The length of the CDR3 is 16 residues. Losses at the gene ends were 6 bases for V and 4 bases for J; bases not matched to a gene: 12. Comments on this clone: What it recognizes is unknown.

Researchers ran immunoSEQ v3.0 at survey level. The assay was immunoSEQ multiplex PCR, and TCRdb's table has in-frame clones only and misses some. The sample yields 10,000 to 15,000 clones, 70% to 80% seen once. The rearrangement links TRBV13 to TRBJ2-1, with 7 nucleotides matching TRBD1. The receptor was isolated from a young woman with HIV. The source material was unsorted PBMCs, sampled 1.3 years after starting antiretroviral therapy. CDR3: CASSFSRQGVYNEQFF. The CDR3 nucleotides are TGTGCCAGCAGTTTTTCCCGTCAGGGGGTTTACAATGAGCAGTTCTTC.